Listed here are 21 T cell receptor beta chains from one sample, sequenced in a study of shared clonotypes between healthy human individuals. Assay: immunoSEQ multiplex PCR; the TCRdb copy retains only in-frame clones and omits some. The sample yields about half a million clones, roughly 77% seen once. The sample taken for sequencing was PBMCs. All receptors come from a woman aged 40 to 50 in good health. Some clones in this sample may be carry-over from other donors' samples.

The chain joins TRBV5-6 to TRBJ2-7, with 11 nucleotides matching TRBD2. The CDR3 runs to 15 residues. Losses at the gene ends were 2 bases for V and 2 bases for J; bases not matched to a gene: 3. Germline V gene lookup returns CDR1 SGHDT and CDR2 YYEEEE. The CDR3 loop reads CASSFGGLAAYEQYF. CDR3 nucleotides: TGTGCCAGCAGCTTTGGGGGACTAGCGGCCTACGAGCAGTACTTC.

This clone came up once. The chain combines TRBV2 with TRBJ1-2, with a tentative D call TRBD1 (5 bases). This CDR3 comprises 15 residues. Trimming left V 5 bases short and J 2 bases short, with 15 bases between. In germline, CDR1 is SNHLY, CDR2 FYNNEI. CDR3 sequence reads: CASSPNAGLNYGYTF. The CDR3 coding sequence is TGTGCCAGCAGTCCTAATGCGGGACTCAACTATGGCTACACCTTC.

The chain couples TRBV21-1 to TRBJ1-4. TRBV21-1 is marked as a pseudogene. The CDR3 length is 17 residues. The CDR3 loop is CASSKWRGAGIGEKLFF. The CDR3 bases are TGTGCCAGCAGCAAATGGCGGGGGGCTGGTATCGGGGAAAAACTGTTTTTT.

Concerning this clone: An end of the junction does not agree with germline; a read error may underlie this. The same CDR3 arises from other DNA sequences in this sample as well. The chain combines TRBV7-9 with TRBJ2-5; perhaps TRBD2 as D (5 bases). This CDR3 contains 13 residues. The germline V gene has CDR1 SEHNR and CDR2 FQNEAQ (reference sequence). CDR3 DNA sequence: TGTGCCAGCAGCCTAGCAGGTCCTGAGACCCAGTACTTC. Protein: CASSLAGPETQYF.

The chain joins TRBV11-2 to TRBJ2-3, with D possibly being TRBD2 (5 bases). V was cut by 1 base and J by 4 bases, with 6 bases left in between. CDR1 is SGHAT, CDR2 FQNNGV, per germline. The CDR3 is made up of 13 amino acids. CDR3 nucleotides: TGTGCCAGCAGCTTAGGGGGAGCAGATACGCAGTATTTT. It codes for CASSLGGADTQYF.

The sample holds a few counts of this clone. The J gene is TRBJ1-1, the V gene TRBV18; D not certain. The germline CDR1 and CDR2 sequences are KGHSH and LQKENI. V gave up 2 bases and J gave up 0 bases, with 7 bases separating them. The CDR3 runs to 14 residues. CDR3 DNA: TGTGCCAGCTCACCAGCCAGCCTGAACACTGAAGCTTTCTTT. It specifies CASSPASLNTEAFF.

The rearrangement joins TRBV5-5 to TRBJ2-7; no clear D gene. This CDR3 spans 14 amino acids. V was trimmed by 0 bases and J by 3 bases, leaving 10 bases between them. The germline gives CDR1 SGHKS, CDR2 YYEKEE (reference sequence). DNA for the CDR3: TGTGCCAGCAGCTTGGGTGCAAGCAACTACGAGCAGTACTTC. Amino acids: CASSLGASNYEQYF. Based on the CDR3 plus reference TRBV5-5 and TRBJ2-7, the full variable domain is DAGVTQSPTHLIKTRGQQVTLRCSPISGHKSVSWYQQVLGQGPQFIFQYYEKEERGRGNFPDRFSARQFPNYSSELNVNALLLGDSALYLCASSLGASNYEQYFGPGTRLTVT.

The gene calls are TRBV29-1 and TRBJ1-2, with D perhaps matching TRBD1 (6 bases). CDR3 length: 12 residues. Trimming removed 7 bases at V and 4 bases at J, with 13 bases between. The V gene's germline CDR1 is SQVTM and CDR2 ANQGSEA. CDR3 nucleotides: TGCAGCGCCGGTGGGGGCGTCTATGGCTACACCTTC. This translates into CSAGGGVYGYTF. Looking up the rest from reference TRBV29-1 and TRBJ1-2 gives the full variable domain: SAVISQKPSRDICQRGTSLTIQCQVDSQVTMMFWYRQQPGQSLTLIATANQGSEATYESGFVIDKFPISRPNLTFSTLTVSNMSPEDSSIYLCSAGGGVYGYTFGSGTRLTVV.

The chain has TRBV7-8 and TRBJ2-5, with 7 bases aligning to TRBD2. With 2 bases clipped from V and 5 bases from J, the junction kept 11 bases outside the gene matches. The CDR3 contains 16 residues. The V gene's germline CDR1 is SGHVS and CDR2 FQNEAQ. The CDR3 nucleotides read TGTGCCAGCAGCTTACGCTCTATCAGGGAGGGGGAGACCCAGTACTTC. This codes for CASSLRSIREGETQYF.

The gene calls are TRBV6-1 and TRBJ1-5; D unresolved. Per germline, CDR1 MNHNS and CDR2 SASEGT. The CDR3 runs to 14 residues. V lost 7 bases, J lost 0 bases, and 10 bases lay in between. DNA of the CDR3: TGTGCCAGCATTTGGACGGATAGCAATCAGCCCCAGCATTTT. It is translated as CASIWTDSNQPQHF.

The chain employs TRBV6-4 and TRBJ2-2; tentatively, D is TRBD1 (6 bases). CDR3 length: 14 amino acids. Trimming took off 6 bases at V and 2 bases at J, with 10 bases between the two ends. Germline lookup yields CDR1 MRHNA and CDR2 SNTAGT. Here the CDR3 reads CASRRQVNTGELFF. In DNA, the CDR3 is TGTGCCAGCAGAAGACAGGTTAACACCGGGGAGCTGTTTTTT.

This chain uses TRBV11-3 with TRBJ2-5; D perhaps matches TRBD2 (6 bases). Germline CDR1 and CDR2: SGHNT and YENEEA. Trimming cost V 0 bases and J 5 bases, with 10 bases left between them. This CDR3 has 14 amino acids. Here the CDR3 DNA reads TGTGCCAGCAGCTTAGATTCGGGGGACGAGACCCAGTACTTC. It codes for CASSLDSGDETQYF.

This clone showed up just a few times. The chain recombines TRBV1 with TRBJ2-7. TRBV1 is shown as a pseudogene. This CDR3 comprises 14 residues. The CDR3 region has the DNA TGCACCAGCAGCCCCCTCTGTGATCCCTACGAGCAGTACTTC. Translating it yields CTSSPLCDPYEQYF.

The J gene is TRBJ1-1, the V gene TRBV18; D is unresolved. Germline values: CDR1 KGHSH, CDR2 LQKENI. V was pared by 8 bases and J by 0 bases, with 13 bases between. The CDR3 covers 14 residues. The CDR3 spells CASGPEAVNTEAFF. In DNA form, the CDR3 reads TGTGCCAGCGGCCCAGAGGCTGTGAACACTGAAGCTTTCTTT.

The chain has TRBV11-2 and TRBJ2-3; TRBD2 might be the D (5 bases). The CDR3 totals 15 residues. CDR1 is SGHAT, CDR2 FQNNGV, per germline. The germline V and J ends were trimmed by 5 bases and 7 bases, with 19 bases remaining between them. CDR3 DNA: TGTGCCAGCAGCGCGGAGGTGGCTCCCACCAATACGCAGTATTTT. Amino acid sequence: CASSAEVAPTNTQYF.

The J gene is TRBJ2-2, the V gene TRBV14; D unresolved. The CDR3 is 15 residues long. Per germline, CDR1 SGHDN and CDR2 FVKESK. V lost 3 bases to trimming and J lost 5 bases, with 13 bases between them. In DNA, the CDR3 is TGTGCCAGCAGCCATCCCCCTTCCCTTACCGGGGAGCTGTTTTTT. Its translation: CASSHPPSLTGELFF.

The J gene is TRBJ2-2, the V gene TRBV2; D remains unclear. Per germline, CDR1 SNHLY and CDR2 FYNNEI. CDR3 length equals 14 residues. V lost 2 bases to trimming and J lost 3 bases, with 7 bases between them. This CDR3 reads CASSENSYTGELFF. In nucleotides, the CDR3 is TGTGCCAGCAGTGAAAACAGCTACACCGGGGAGCTGTTTTTT.

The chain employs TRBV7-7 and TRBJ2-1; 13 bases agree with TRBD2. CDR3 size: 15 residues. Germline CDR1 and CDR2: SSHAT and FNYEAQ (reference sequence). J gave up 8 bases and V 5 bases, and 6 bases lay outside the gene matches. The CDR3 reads CASSPGLAGIYEQFF. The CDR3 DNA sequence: TGTGCCAGCAGCCCGGGACTAGCGGGGATATATGAGCAGTTCTTC.

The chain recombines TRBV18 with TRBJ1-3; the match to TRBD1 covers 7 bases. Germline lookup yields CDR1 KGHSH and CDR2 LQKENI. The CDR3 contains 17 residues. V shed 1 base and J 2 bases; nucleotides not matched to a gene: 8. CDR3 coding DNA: TGTGCCAGCTCACCACTAAAACCCGACAGGGCTGGAAACACCATATATTTT. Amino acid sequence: CASSPLKPDRAGNTIYF.

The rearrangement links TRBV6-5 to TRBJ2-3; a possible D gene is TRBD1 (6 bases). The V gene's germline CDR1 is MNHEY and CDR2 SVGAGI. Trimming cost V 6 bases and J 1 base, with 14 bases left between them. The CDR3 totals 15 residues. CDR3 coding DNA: TGTGCCAGCAGCCTACAGGGATGGGGCACAGATACGCAGTATTTT. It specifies CASSLQGWGTDTQYF.

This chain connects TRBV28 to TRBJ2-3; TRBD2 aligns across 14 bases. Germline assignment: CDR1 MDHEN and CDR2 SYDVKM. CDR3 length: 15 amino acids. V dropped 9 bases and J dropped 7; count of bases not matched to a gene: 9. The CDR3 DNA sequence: TGTGCCAGTTCGAGACTAGCGGGAGGGCCGAATACGCAGTATTTT. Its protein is CASSRLAGGPNTQYF. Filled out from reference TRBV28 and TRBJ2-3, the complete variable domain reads DVKVTQSSRYLVKRTGEKVFLECVQDMDHENMFWYRQDPGLGLRLIYFSYDVKMKEKGDIPEGYSVSREKKERFSLILESASTNQTSMYLCASSRLAGGPNTQYFGPGTRLTVL.